Presented here are 27 T cell receptor beta chains from one specimen sequenced in a study of cytomegalovirus exposure and HLA in healthy donors. A multiplex PCR was run with 60 Vbeta primers and 13 Jbeta primers. The table came from immunoSEQ multiplex PCR; TCRdb's copy has only in-frame clones and leaves some out. The data hold under 200,000 clones, with more than 80% observed a single time. The source material was PBMCs. The receptors derive from a woman in her twenties or thirties in good health and CMV-seropositive.

V gene TRBV14 combines with J gene TRBJ1-1, with 8 bases matching TRBD1. This CDR3 comprises 16 residues. J lost 1 base, V lost 2 bases, and 6 bases had no gene match. Looked up from germline, CDR1 is SGHDN and CDR2 is FVKESK. The CDR3 region is CASSQRYGQGNTEAFF. CDR3 DNA sequence: TGTGCCAGCAGCCAACGCTACGGACAGGGGAACACTGAAGCTTTCTTT.

V and J are TRBV29-1 and TRBJ1-2, with no clear D. The CDR3 totals 11 residues. V was clipped by 3 bases and J by 8 bases, with 10 bases between them. The V gene's germline CDR1 is SQVTM and CDR2 ANQGSEA. The CDR3 bases are TGCAGCGTTGAGTCAGGAAAGGGCTACACCTTC. Its translation: CSVESGKGYTF. The full variable domain, rest sourced from reference TRBV29-1 and TRBJ1-2, is SAVISQKPSRDICQRGTSLTIQCQVDSQVTMMFWYRQQPGQSLTLIATANQGSEATYESGFVIDKFPISRPNLTFSTLTVSNMSPEDSSIYLCSVESGKGYTFGSGTRLTVV.

The chain's CDR3 is CASSEVQGDNQPQHF. CDR3 DNA sequence: TGTGCCAGCAGTGAGGTACAGGGGGACAATCAGCCCCAGCATTTT. This chain uses TRBV6-4 with TRBJ1-5; TRBD1 matches at 8 bases. Trimming took 3 bases from V and 3 from J; bases not matched to a gene: 4. This CDR3 spans 15 amino acids. Germline loops: CDR1 MRHNA, CDR2 SNTAGT.

The CDR3 protein is CASSPGTSGAGGTDTQYF. The DNA for the CDR3 is TGTGCCAGCAGCCCCGGGACTAGCGGGGCCGGCGGTACAGATACGCAGTATTTT. This chain connects TRBV5-4 to TRBJ2-3; 13 nucleotides align to TRBD2. The CDR3 runs to 18 residues. Germline CDR1 is SGHNT and CDR2 is YYREEE (reference sequence). The V segment lost 4 bases and the J segment 3 bases; nucleotides outside the gene matches: 11. The complete variable domain, with remaining parts taken from reference TRBV5-4 and TRBJ2-3, reads ETGVTQSPTHLIKTRGQQVTLRCSSQSGHNTVSWYQQALGQGPQFIFQYYREEENGRGNFPPRFSGLQFPNYSSELNVNALELDDSALYLCASSPGTSGAGGTDTQYFGPGTRLTVL.

The CDR3 reads CASSPGQGAMGHGYTF. The DNA for the CDR3 is TGTGCCAGCTCACCGGGACAGGGGGCGATGGGGCATGGCTACACCTTC. The V and J genes are TRBV18 and TRBJ1-2; 12 bases line up with TRBD1. This CDR3 has 16 amino acids. V shed 3 bases, J shed 6 bases, and the junction held 8 bases outside the gene matches. Germline CDR1 reads KGHSH; CDR2 reads LQKENI.

The sample holds a few counts of this clone. The CDR3 region has the DNA TGTGCCAGCGGCGGAGGAATGTGGGAGCAGTACTTC. Translated, it gives CASGGGMWEQYF. This chain connects TRBV14 to TRBJ2-7, with TRBD2 as a possible D gene (5 bases). Trimming took 8 bases from V and 7 from J, leaving 15 bases between them. This CDR3 has 12 amino acids. Germline V lookup: CDR1 SGHDN, CDR2 FVKESK.

The rearrangement joins TRBV29-1 to TRBJ1-4; D is unclear. Trimming pared 6 bases from V and 0 bases from J, leaving 8 bases between. Germline values: CDR1 SQVTM, CDR2 ANQGSEA. The length of the CDR3 is 13 residues. Written as DNA, the CDR3 is TGCAGCGTAGGAGGGTCAACTAATGAAAAACTGTTTTTT. Amino acids: CSVGGSTNEKLFF.

This clone was picked up one time. The J gene is TRBJ2-7, the V gene TRBV6-6, with D possibly TRBD2 on 7 matching bases. Per the germline V gene, CDR1 is MNHNY and CDR2 is SVGAGI (reference sequence). CDR3 length: 14 amino acids. V dropped 8 bases and J dropped 0 bases, with 14 bases sitting between them. The CDR3 here is CASCGGLTSYEQYF. The CDR3 bases are TGTGCCAGCTGCGGGGGCCTGACCTCCTACGAGCAGTACTTC.

The rearrangement uses TRBV29-1 and TRBJ2-5; TRBD2 matches at 10 bases. Germline values: CDR1 SQVTM, CDR2 ANQGSEA. J was trimmed by 4 bases and V by 7 bases; bases with no gene match: 9. CDR3 length: 14 amino acids. CDR3 DNA sequence: TGCAGCGCCTATCAGACTAGCGGGCTAGAGACCCAGTACTTC. It is translated as CSAYQTSGLETQYF.

This chain's CDR3 is CASSPTQTGGETEAFF. CDR3 coding DNA: TGTGCCAGCTCACCGACCCAAACAGGGGGTGAAACTGAAGCTTTCTTT. This chain links TRBV18 with TRBJ1-1; 8 bases match TRBD1. The CDR3 runs to 16 residues. J gave up 5 bases and V 3 bases, and 11 bases lay outside the gene matches. Germline values: CDR1 KGHSH, CDR2 LQKENI.

For this clone: An end of the junction does not agree with germline; a read error may underlie this. This chain links TRBV2 with TRBJ2-1; D unresolved. The CDR3 is made up of 13 amino acids. CDR1 and CDR2 (germline): SNHLY, FYNNEI. The CDR3 DNA reads TGCTACTCTGGGCAGACACTTCTGAGTGAGCAGTTCTTC. The encoded protein is CYSGQTLLSEQFF. The variable domain in full, completed from reference TRBV2 and TRBJ2-1, reads EPEVTQTPSHQVTQMGQEVILRCVPISNHLYFYWYRQILGQKVEFLVSFYNNEISEKSEIFDDQFSVERPDGSNFTLKIRSTKLEDSAMYFCYSGQTLLSEQFFGPGTRLTVL.

V and J are TRBV27 and TRBJ2-7; D remains unclear. CDR1 and CDR2 from the germline V gene are MNHEY and SMNVEV (reference sequence). The CDR3 has 13 residues. V was cut by 6 bases and J by 2 bases, with 11 bases left in between. The CDR3 DNA is TGTGCCAGCAGCCTCAAGCCGGCCTACGAGCAGTACTTC. Its protein is CASSLKPAYEQYF.

The rearrangement links TRBV15 to TRBJ1-2, with D perhaps matching TRBD1 (5 bases). The CDR3 is made up of 14 amino acids. Germline V gene sequence: CDR1 LNHNV, CDR2 YYDKDF (reference sequence). Between the trimmed V and J ends, which lost 0 bases and 4 bases, there was a span of 9 bases. The CDR3 is CATSRDKQGYGYTF. Here the CDR3 DNA reads TGTGCCACCAGCAGAGATAAGCAGGGCTATGGCTACACCTTC.

V and J are TRBV7-8 and TRBJ1-6; 11 bases are shared with TRBD1. CDR3 length equals 16 residues. Losses at the gene ends were 0 bases for V and 8 bases for J; bases not matched to a gene: 3. Germline V CDR1 and CDR2: SGHVS, FQNEAQ. CDR3 sequence (DNA): TGTGCCAGCAGCTTAGCGAGGGACAGGGGGTATTCACCCCTCCACTTT. Translation gives CASSLARDRGYSPLHF.

The rearrangement uses TRBV13 and TRBJ1-2, with 8 bases aligning to TRBD1. This CDR3 is 12 amino acids long. CDR1 PRHDT and CDR2 FYEKMQ come from the germline V gene (reference sequence). V gave up 5 bases and J gave up 8 bases; unmatched junction bases: 4. CDR3 residues: CASSVRGRGYTF. CDR3 nucleotides: TGTGCCAGCAGCGTCAGGGGGCGAGGCTACACCTTC. Drawing the rest from reference TRBV13 and TRBJ1-2, the complete variable domain is AAGVIQSPRHLIKEKRETATLKCYPIPRHDTVYWYQQGPGQDPQFLISFYEKMQSDKGSIPDRFSAQQFSDYHSELNMSSLELGDSALYFCASSVRGRGYTFGSGTRLTVV.

The rearrangement links TRBV2 to TRBJ2-7, with a possible D match to TRBD1 (6 bases). Germline V gene lookup returns CDR1 SNHLY and CDR2 FYNNEI. Trimming shortened V by 4 bases and J by 6 bases, and 19 bases separated the two germline ends. CDR3 length equals 15 residues. CDR3 amino acids: CASSVSGTRLSEQYF. CDR3 nucleotides: TGTGCCAGCAGTGTGTCCGGGACACGTCTTAGCGAGCAGTACTTC. Filled out from reference TRBV2 and TRBJ2-7, the complete variable domain reads EPEVTQTPSHQVTQMGQEVILRCVPISNHLYFYWYRQILGQKVEFLVSFYNNEISEKSEIFDDQFSVERPDGSNFTLKIRSTKLEDSAMYFCASSVSGTRLSEQYFGPGTRLTVT.

This clone was seen just once. The chain carries TRBV15 and TRBJ1-5, with unresolved D. There are 13 residues in the CDR3. Deletions cut 0 bases from V and 4 bases from J, with 4 bases between. In germline, CDR1 is LNHNV, CDR2 YYDKDF (reference sequence). CDR3: CATSRETNQPQHF. In nucleotides, the CDR3 is TGTGCCACCAGCAGAGAGACTAATCAGCCCCAGCATTTT.

The rearrangement joins TRBV9 to TRBJ2-2; 8 positions match TRBD2. V lost 4 bases to trimming and J lost 4 bases; unmatched junction nucleotides: 6. In germline, CDR1 is SGDLS, CDR2 YYNGEE. CDR3 length: 15 amino acids. CDR3 coding DNA: TGTGCCAGCAGCCCGGGACTAGTGAGCACCGGGGAGCTGTTTTTT. Its translation: CASSPGLVSTGELFF.

The V call is TRBV23-1, the J call TRBJ1-5; possible D gene TRBD1, 6 bases. TRBV23-1 is marked as an open reading frame, function uncertain. The CDR3 loop spans 17 amino acids. V shed 4 bases and J shed 3 bases, with 19 bases lying between them. This CDR3 reads CASSLAAGVRHNQPQHF. The DNA for the CDR3 is TGCGCCAGCAGTCTCGCCGCAGGGGTCAGGCACAATCAGCCCCAGCATTTT.

The chain recombines TRBV5-1 with TRBJ2-5; 11 positions match TRBD2. Germline CDR1 and CDR2: SGHRS and YFSETQ. Trimming removed 3 bases from V and 1 base from J; junction bases left unmatched: 2. The CDR3 length is 15 residues. The CDR3 sequence: CASSWGLAAQETQYF. CDR3 bases: TGCGCCAGCAGCTGGGGACTAGCGGCCCAAGAGACCCAGTACTTC.

The chain carries TRBV4-3 and TRBJ2-4; 7 bases fit TRBD2. The germline V gene encodes CDR1 LGHNA and CDR2 YSLEER. V lost 0 bases to trimming and J lost 7 bases; unmatched junction nucleotides: 9. This CDR3 is built from 16 residues. CDR3 in amino acids: CASSQDLGLGGNIQYF. CDR3 DNA sequence: TGCGCCAGCAGCCAAGATTTGGGGTTGGGGGGGAACATTCAGTACTTC.

The chain combines TRBV10-3 with TRBJ1-1; 9 bases line up with TRBD1. Trimming at V came to 2 bases and at J to 4 bases, leaving 8 bases not matched to a gene. Per the germline V gene, CDR1 is ENHRY and CDR2 is SYGVKD. The CDR3 runs 16 residues. CDR3 DNA sequence: TGTGCCATCAGTGAGCCGAAGGGGACAGGGACCACTGAAGCTTTCTTT. Protein sequence: CAISEPKGTGTTEAFF.

The rearrangement uses TRBV27 and TRBJ1-5, with D maybe TRBD1 (5 bases). V was trimmed by 2 bases and J by 7 bases, leaving 9 bases between them. This CDR3 spans 13 amino acids. Germline CDR1 is MNHEY and CDR2 is SMNVEV (reference sequence). CDR3 sequence (DNA): TGTGCCAGCAGTTTACGGGGGAGGCAGCCCCAGCATTTT. Translation gives CASSLRGRQPQHF.

The table lists this clone with a few counts. The V call is TRBV5-1, the J call TRBJ2-7, with TRBD1 matching 7 bases. The V gene end was trimmed by 0 bases and the J gene end by 3 bases; junction bases not matched to a gene: 6. CDR3 size: 15 residues. Germline V CDR1 and CDR2: SGHRS, YFSETQ. The CDR3 sequence: CASSLGGQVLYEQYF. In DNA, the CDR3 is TGCGCCAGCAGCTTGGGAGGACAGGTCCTCTACGAGCAGTACTTC.

Turning to this clone: The junction differs from germline at one of its ends, possibly a read error. The CDR3 region has the DNA TGTGCCATCACTGAGGGCCCCCCCACAGATACGCAGTATTTT. This codes for CAITEGPPTDTQYF. The V gene is TRBV10-3, the J gene TRBJ2-3; possible D gene TRBD2, 5 bases. The CDR3 extends over 14 amino acids. The germline CDR1 and CDR2 sequences are ENHRY and SYGVKD.

In this sample, this clone turned up many times. The chain carries TRBV5-1 and TRBJ2-7; D might be TRBD1 (6 bases). The CDR3 extends over 15 amino acids. V lost 1 base and J lost 0, with 11 bases in between. Germline CDR1 reads SGHRS; CDR2 reads YFSETQ. CDR3 in amino acids: CASSLSQGRSYEQYF. The CDR3 DNA follows: TGCGCCAGCAGCTTGTCCCAGGGGCGCTCCTACGAGCAGTACTTC.

V gene TRBV5-4 combines with J gene TRBJ2-7, with TRBD1 matching over 9 bases. V lost 0 bases to trimming and J lost 3 bases; unmatched junction nucleotides: 7. The CDR3 is made up of 16 amino acids. CDR1 is SGHNT, CDR2 YYREEE, per germline (reference sequence). In nucleotides, the CDR3 is TGTGCCAGCAGCTTGGCACACGGGACAGGGATCTACGAGCAGTACTTC. Amino acid sequence: CASSLAHGTGIYEQYF. Full variable domain (outside the CDR3, taken from reference TRBV5-4 and TRBJ2-7): ETGVTQSPTHLIKTRGQQVTLRCSSQSGHNTVSWYQQALGQGPQFIFQYYREEENGRGNFPPRFSGLQFPNYSSELNVNALELDDSALYLCASSLAHGTGIYEQYFGPGTRLTVT.